Below, one T cell receptor (beta chain) is given with its context. This clonotype was found many times. Its binding antigen is unknown. No much larger clone is present one base from it, and per-base qualities are unavailable. The entry originates in a study of CD8 T cells in ankylosing spondylitis (dated by TCRdb to between 2016 and 2019). Broadly, across the study: To find TCR variants linked to disease, the study profiled T cell receptor beta repertoires in ankylosing spondylitis patients and healthy donors. The full study cohort was made up of about two dozen ankylosing spondylitis patients and 108 healthy donors. Samples of peripheral blood were taken, and for ankylosing spondylitis patients, synovial fluid was collected as well.

Sequenced on an Illumina HiSeq 2500. TCR beta libraries were prepared by quantitative 5'-RACE with molecular barcodes. Per the authors' processing: To identify disease-linked TCR variants, a new computational method was used, one built on a probabilistic model of VDJ rearrangement. The public reads were quality trimmed at Q25 with fastp and then assembled into clones with MiXCR by TCRdb, keeping productive beta chains. Rows with a matching CDR3 protein are joined into one entry that keeps the most common DNA and genes. The V and J calls and clone size are TCRdb's, not the authors'. For this sample the table gives about 140,000 distinct CDR3 sequences, of which 6% to 8.5% were detected only once. The ten largest clones represent over 10% of the sample. At the junction V is shortened by 6 bases and J by 2 bases, with 7 bases in between. From a lookup of the germline V gene, CDR1 and CDR2 are MNHEY and SVGAGI. Spanning cysteine to phenylalanine, the CDR3 consists of 12 amino acids. The read is trimmed to its CDR3 DNA, 36 bases read in frame from base 1.

Results and caveats for the whole study, not just this receptor: Blood from ankylosing spondylitis patients appeared to be characterized by a TCR beta motif composed of several highly homologous amino acid variants. The disease-linked clones were reported to be significantly enriched in matched synovial fluid samples from ankylosing spondylitis patients. A CD8+ phenotype was shown by the disease-linked clones, which were found at relatively low frequencies in peripheral blood. Some motif variants had previously been reported in the synovial fluid and blood of reactive arthritis patients, which suggests shared mechanisms of disease initiation.

Sequenced material: blood, either unsorted or a sorted T cell fraction (not recorded which). This sequence uses TRBV6-5 and TRBJ1-2; the D segment could be TRBD1, given 6 matching bases. This receptor was taken from a female donor with ankylosing spondylitis or in good health (not recorded which). The DNA reads as follows: TGTGCCAGCAGCGGGACAAACTATGGCTACACCTTC. This gives the protein CASSGTNYGYTF.